The table lists the clone carrying this TCR beta chain with a few counts. Its antigen is still unknown. After removal of 3 bases from V and 8 bases from J, the junction contained 8 bases not matched to a gene. Germline CDR1 reads SGHTA; CDR2 reads FQGNSA. The CDR3 has 15 amino acids. TCRdb passed the 5' RACE reads through MiXCR, listing each CDR3 protein once. The sample records about 57,000 distinct CDR3 sequences, more than 25% being singletons. Cells sorted as Tregs were CD4+, CD25+ and CD127-/low. Study observations and caveats: Tumor-infiltrating Treg TCR alpha and beta sequences overlapped most with tumor naive CD4+ T cells, then blood naive.

This rearrangement joins TRBV7-2 to TRBJ2-1, with TRBD1 identical over 9 bases. The source of this sequence is a female donor with breast cancer. What was sequenced was tumor-infiltrating Tregs sorted from the breast tumor. The CDR3 region is CASSFVGTGNDEQFF. The CDR3 bases are TGTGCCAGCAGCTTCGTTGGGACAGGGAACGATGAGCAGTTCTTC.